These T cell receptor beta chains were read from a single sample in a study of T cells in localized non-small cell lung cancer. TCRdb keeps only in-frame clones here, not all; method: immunoSEQ multiplex PCR. This table holds roughly 40,000 clones, around nine tenths found once. Source: peripheral blood, taken before any cancer treatment. The receptors were sampled from a man between 18 and 50 years old with stage I lung adenocarcinoma. Both conserved end residues are part of each CDR3. The order of the fields is V gene, clone size, J gene, D gene, CDR3 length, CDR3 DNA, CDR3 protein. A D gene is named only where the DNA matches it firmly. Only some rows state a clone size, as once, few, many or a class for expanded clones.

V: TRBV28; size: NA; J: TRBJ1-3; D: NA; length: 15; DNA: TGTGCCAGCAGTTCCCCCTCGGGGTTTGGAAACACCATATATTTT; CDR3: CASSSPSGFGNTIYF
V: TRBV30; size: NA; J: TRBJ1-1; D: NA; length: 13; DNA: TGTGCCTGGAGTATAGTAATGAACACTGAAGCTTTCTTT; CDR3: CAWSIVMNTEAFF
V: TRBV7-9; size: NA; J: TRBJ1-2; D: NA; length: 15; DNA: TGTGCCAGCAGCTATGCAGGGGCTAAGGCCCGCGGCTACACCTTC; CDR3: CASSYAGAKARGYTF
V: TRBV30; size: NA; J: TRBJ1-2; D: NA; length: 12; DNA: TGTGCCTGGAGTTCCGGTCTATTGGGCTACACCTTC; CDR3: CAWSSGLLGYTF
V: TRBV18; size: NA; J: TRBJ2-7; D: NA; length: 16; DNA: TGTGCCAGCTCACCAGGAGACAGGATTTTTATCTACGAGCAGTACTTC; CDR3: CASSPGDRIFIYEQYF
V: TRBV11-2; size: few; J: TRBJ2-7; D: NA; length: 14; DNA: TGTGCCAGCAGCTTAGAACCCAGGGGAGACGAGCAGTACTTC; CDR3: CASSLEPRGDEQYF
V: TRBV2; size: NA; J: TRBJ1-1; D: NA; length: 13; DNA: TGTGCCAGTCCACGGGGGCGTAACACTGAAGCTTTCTTT; CDR3: CASPRGRNTEAFF
V: TRBV14; size: once; J: TRBJ1-3; D: NA; length: 16; DNA: TGTGCCAGCAGCCAAGATCGGGCAGGAACTGGAAACACCATATATTTT; CDR3: CASSQDRAGTGNTIYF
V: TRBV4-3; size: NA; J: TRBJ1-2; D: NA; length: 15; DNA: TGCGCCAGCAGCCAGACAACTCCTTTGGGGTATGGCTACACCTTC; CDR3: CASSQTTPLGYGYTF
V: TRBV6-1; size: NA; J: TRBJ1-5; D: NA; length: 15; DNA: TGTGCCAGCAGGACCCCGGGGGGGGGCAATCAGCCCCAGCATTTT; CDR3: CASRTPGGGNQPQHF
V: TRBV9; size: NA; J: TRBJ2-3; D: TRBD1; length: 16; DNA: TGTGCCAGCAGCGTAGACTGGGACAGGGGTACAGATACGCAGTATTTT; CDR3: CASSVDWDRGTDTQYF
V: TRBV2; size: once; J: TRBJ1-1; D: NA; length: 13; DNA: TGTGCCAGCAGTGATTCGCCGAACACTGAAGCTTTCTTT; CDR3: CASSDSPNTEAFF
V: TRBV7-8; size: NA; J: TRBJ2-7; D: TRBD1; length: 13; DNA: TGTGCCAGCAGCTTTGGACAGGACTACGAGCAGTACTTC; CDR3: CASSFGQDYEQYF
V: TRBV7-2; size: NA; J: TRBJ1-2; D: TRBD1; length: 15; DNA: TGTGCCAGCAGCTTAGGGGGACAGGGGGCGTATGGCTACACCTTC; CDR3: CASSLGGQGAYGYTF
V: TRBV2; size: NA; J: TRBJ1-6; D: NA; length: 14; DNA: TGTGCCAGCAGTGAGCGACTCTATAATTCACCCCTCCACTTT; CDR3: CASSERLYNSPLHF
V: TRBV4-3; size: NA; J: TRBJ2-1; D: TRBD2; length: 15; DNA: TGCGCCAGCAGCCAAACCGGGGGGGCGTACAATGAGCAGTTCTTC; CDR3: CASSQTGGAYNEQFF
V: TRBV6-1; size: NA; J: TRBJ2-7; D: NA; length: 12; DNA: TGTGCCAGCAGTAAACCATCCTACGAGCAGTACTTC; CDR3: CASSKPSYEQYF